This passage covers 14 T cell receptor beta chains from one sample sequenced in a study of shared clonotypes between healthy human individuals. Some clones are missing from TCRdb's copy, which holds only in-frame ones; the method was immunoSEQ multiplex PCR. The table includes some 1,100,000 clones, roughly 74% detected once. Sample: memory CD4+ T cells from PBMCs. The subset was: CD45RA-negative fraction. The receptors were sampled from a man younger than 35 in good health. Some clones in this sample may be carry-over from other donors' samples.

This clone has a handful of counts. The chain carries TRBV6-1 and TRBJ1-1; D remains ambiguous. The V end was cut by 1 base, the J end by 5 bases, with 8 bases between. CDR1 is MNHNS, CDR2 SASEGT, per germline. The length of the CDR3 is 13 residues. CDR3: CASSEGRSTEAFF. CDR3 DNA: TGTGCCAGCAGTGAAGGGAGGAGTACTGAAGCTTTCTTT.

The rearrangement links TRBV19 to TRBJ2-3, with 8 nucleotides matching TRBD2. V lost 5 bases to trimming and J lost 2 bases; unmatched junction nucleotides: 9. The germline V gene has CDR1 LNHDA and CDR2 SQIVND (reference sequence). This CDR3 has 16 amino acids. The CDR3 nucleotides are TGTGCCAGTAGTTTAAGAGCGGGAGTTTCCACAGATACGCAGTATTTT. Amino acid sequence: CASSLRAGVSTDTQYF. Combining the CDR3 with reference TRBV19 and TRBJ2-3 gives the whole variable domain DGGITQSPKYLFRKEGQNVTLSCEQNLNHDAMYWYRQDPGQGLRLIYYSQIVNDFQKGDIAEGYSVSREKKESFPLTVTSAQKNPTAFYLCASSLRAGVSTDTQYFGPGTRLTVL.

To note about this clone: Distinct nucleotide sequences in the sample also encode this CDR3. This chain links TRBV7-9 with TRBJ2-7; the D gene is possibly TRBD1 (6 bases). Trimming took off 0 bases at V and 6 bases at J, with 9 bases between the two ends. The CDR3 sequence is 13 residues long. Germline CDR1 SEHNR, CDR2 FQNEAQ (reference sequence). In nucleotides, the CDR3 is TGTGCCAGCAGCTTAGCTGGGGGCGGCGAGCAGTACTTC. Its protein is CASSLAGGGEQYF.

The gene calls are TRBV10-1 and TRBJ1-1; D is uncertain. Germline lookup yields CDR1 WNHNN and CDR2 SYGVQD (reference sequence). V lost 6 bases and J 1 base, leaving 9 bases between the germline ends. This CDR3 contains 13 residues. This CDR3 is CASRKEGNTEAFF. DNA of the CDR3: TGCGCCAGCAGAAAAGAGGGGAACACTGAAGCTTTCTTT.

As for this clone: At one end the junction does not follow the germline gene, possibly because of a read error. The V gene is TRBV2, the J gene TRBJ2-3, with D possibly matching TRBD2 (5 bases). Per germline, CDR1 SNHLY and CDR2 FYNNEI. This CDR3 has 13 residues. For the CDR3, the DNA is TGTGCCAGCAGTGAACAGAGGGCGGCACCTGAAATCTTT. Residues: CASSEQRAAPEIF.

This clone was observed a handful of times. CDR3 residues: CASSPLQGGTGELFF. CDR3 coding DNA: TGTGCCAGCTCACCGTTACAGGGTGGAACCGGGGAGCTGTTTTTT. The rearrangement uses TRBV18 and TRBJ2-2, with D possibly matching TRBD1 (6 bases). The CDR3 loop spans 15 amino acids. V lost 3 bases and J lost 5, with 13 bases in between. The germline V gene encodes CDR1 KGHSH and CDR2 LQKENI.

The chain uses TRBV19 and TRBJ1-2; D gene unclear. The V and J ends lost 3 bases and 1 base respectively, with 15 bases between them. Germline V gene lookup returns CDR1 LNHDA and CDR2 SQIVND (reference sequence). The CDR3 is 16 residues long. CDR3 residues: CASSIQRGNNNYGYTF. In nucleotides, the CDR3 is TGTGCCAGTAGTATCCAGAGAGGCAACAATAACTATGGCTACACCTTC.

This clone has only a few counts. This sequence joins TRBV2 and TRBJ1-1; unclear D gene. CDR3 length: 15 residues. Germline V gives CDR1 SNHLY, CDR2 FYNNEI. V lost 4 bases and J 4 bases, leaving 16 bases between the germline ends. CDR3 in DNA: TGTGCCAGCAGTGGAGCTAACAAGGGAGGCACTGAAGCTTTCTTT. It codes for CASSGANKGGTEAFF. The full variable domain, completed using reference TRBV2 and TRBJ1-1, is EPEVTQTPSHQVTQMGQEVILRCVPISNHLYFYWYRQILGQKVEFLVSFYNNEISEKSEIFDDQFSVERPDGSNFTLKIRSTKLEDSAMYFCASSGANKGGTEAFFGQGTRLTVV.

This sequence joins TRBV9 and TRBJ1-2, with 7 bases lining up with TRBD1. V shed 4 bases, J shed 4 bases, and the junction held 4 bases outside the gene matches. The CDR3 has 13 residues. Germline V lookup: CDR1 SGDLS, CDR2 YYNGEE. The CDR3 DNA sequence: TGTGCCAGCAGCCTGGGACAGCCCTATGGCTACACCTTC. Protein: CASSLGQPYGYTF.

CDR3: CASSLRPASSKNIQYF. The CDR3 DNA reads as TGCGCCAGCAGCCTTCGCCCCGCGTCGTCCAAAAACATTCAGTACTTC. The chain links TRBV23-1 to TRBJ2-4, with D uncertain. TRBV23-1 falls under the ORF class, with uncertain function. V was trimmed by 6 bases and J by 2 bases, leaving 17 bases between them. CDR3 length: 16 amino acids.

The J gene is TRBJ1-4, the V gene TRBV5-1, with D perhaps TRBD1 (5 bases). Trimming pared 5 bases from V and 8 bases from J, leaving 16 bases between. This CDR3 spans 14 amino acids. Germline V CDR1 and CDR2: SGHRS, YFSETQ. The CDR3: CASREGGAREKLFF. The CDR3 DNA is TGCGCCAGCAGAGAGGGTGGGGCAAGGGAAAAACTGTTTTTT.

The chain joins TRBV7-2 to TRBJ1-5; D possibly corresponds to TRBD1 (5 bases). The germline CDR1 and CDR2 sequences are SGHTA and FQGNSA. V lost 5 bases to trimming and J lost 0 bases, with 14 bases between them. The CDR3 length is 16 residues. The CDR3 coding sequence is TGTGCCAGCAGCCCCCCAGGGCGTTATAGCAATCAGCCCCAGCATTTT. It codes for CASSPPGRYSNQPQHF.

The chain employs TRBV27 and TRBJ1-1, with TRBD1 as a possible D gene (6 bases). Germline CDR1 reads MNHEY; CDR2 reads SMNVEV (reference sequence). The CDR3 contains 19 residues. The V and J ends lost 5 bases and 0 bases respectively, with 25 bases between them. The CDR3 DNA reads TGTGCCAGCAGTCCGCTACGGAGCAGGGGCCTATTCATGAACACTGAAGCTTTCTTT. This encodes CASSPLRSRGLFMNTEAFF.

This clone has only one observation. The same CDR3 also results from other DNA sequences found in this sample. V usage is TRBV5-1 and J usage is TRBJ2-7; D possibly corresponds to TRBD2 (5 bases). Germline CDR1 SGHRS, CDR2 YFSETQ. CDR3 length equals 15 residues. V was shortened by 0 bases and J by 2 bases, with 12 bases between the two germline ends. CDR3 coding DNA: TGCGCCAGCAGCTTGGAGGCCGGAGGCCCCTACGAGCAGTACTTC. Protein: CASSLEAGGPYEQYF.